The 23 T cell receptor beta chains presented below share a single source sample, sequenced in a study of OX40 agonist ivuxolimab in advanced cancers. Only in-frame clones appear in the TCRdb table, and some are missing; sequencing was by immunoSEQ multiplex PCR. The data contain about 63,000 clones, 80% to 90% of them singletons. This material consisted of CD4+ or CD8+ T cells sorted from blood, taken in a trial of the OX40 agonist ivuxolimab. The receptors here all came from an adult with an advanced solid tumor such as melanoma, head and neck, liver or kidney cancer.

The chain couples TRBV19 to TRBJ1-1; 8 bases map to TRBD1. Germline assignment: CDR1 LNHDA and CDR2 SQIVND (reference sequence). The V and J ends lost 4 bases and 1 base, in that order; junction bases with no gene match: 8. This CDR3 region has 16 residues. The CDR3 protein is CASSKTGGFRNTEAFF. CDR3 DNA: TGTGCCAGTAGTAAAACAGGGGGGTTCAGGAACACTGAAGCTTTCTTT.

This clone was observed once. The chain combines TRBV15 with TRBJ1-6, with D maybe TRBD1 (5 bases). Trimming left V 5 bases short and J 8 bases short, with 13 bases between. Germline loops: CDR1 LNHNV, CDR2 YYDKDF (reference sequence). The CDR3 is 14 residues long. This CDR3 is CATSPGIIDSPLHF. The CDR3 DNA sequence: TGTGCCACCAGCCCAGGGATAATTGATTCACCCCTCCACTTT.

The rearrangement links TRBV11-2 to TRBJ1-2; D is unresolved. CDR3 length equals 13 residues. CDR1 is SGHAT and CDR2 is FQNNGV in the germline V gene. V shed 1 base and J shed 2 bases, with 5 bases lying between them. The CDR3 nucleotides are TGTGCCAGCAGCTTAGCGGGAAACTATGGCTACACCTTC. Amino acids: CASSLAGNYGYTF.

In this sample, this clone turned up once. The chain's CDR3 is CASSPRGGELTGELFF. The CDR3 DNA is TGTGCCAGCAGTCCCCGAGGTGGGGAATTGACCGGGGAGCTGTTTTTT. The chain has TRBV2 and TRBJ2-2; D ambiguous. The CDR3 is made up of 16 amino acids. The V end was cut by 5 bases, the J end by 5 bases, with 18 bases between. In germline, CDR1 is SNHLY, CDR2 FYNNEI.

The CDR3 region is CASSLTDGYNQPQHF. In nucleotides, the CDR3 is TGCGCCAGCAGCTTAACGGACGGATACAATCAGCCCCAGCATTTT. This chain connects TRBV5-1 to TRBJ1-5; D gene uncertain. The CDR3 is 15 residues long. V was clipped by 2 bases and J by 3 bases, with 12 bases between them. CDR1 is SGHRS, CDR2 YFSETQ, per germline. The complete variable domain, with remaining parts taken from reference TRBV5-1 and TRBJ1-5, reads KAGVTQTPRYLIKTRGQQVTLSCSPISGHRSVSWYQQTPGQGLQFLFEYFSETQRNKGNFPGRFSGRQFSNSRSEMNVSTLELGDSALYLCASSLTDGYNQPQHFGDGTRLSIL.

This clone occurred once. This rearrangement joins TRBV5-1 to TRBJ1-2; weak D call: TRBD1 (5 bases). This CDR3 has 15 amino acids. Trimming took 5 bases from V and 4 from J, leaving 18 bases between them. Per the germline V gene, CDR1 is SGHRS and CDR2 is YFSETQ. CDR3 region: CASSWDGGEGYGYTF. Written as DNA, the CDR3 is TGCGCCAGCAGTTGGGACGGCGGAGAGGGCTATGGCTACACCTTC.

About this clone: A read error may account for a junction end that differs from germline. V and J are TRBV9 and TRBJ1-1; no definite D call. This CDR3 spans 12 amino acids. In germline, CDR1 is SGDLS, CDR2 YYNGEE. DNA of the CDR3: TGTGCCAGCAGCGCCACCGTGTTAACGCTGGTCTTT. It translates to CASSATVLTLVF.

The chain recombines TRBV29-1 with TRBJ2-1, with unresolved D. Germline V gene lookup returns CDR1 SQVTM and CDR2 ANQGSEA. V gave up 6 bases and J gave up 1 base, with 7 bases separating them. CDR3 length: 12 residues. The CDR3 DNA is TGCAGCGTCTCTCCATCCTACAATGAGCAGTTCTTC. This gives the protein CSVSPSYNEQFF.

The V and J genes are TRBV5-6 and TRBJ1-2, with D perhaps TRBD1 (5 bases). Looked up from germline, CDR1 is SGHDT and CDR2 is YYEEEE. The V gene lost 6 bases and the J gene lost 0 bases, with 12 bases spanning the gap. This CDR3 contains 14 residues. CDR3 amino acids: CASTSGPSNYGYTF. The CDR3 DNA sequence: TGTGCCAGCACCTCAGGGCCCTCTAACTATGGCTACACCTTC.

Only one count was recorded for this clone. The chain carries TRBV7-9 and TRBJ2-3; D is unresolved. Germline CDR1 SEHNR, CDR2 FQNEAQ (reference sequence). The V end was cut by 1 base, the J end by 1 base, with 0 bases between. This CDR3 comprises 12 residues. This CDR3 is CASSLGTDTQYF. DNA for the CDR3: TGTGCCAGCAGCTTAGGCACAGATACGCAGTATTTT.

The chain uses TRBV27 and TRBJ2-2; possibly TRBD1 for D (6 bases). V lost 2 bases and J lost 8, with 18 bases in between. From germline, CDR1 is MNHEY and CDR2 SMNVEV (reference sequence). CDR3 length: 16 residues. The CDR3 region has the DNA TGTGCCAGCAGTTTACTGGGGGCCAGGTCGGCAGGGGAGCTGTTTTTT. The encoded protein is CASSLLGARSAGELFF.

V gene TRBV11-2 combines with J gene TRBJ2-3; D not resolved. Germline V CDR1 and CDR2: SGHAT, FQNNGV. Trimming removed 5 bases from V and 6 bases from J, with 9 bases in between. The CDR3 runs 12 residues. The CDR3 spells CASSPSRDTQYF. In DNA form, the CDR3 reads TGTGCCAGCAGCCCTAGTCGGGATACGCAGTATTTT.

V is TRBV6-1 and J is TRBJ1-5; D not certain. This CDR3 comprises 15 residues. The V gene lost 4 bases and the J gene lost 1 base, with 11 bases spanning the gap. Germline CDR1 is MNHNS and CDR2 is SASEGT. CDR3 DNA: TGTGCCAGCAGTGGTTTTCATGGGAGCAATCAGCCCCAGCATTTT. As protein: CASSGFHGSNQPQHF.

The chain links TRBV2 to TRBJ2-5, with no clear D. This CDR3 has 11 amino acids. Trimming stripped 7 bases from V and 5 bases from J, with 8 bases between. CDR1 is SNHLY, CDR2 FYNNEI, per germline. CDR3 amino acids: CASNKGETQYF. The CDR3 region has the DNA TGTGCCAGCAACAAAGGGGAGACCCAGTACTTC.

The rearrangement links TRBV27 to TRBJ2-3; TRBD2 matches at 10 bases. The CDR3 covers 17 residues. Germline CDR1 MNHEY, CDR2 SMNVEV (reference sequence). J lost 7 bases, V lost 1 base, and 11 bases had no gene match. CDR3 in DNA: TGTGCCAGCAGTTTATTATCCGCTAGCGGGGGCCCCCATACGCAGTATTTT. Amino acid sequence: CASSLLSASGGPHTQYF.

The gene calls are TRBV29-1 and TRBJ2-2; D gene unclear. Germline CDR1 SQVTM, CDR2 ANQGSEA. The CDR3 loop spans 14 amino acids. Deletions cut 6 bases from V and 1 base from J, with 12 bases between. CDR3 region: CSVPGLMNTGELFF. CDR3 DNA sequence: TGCAGCGTCCCCGGGTTAATGAACACCGGGGAGCTGTTTTTT.

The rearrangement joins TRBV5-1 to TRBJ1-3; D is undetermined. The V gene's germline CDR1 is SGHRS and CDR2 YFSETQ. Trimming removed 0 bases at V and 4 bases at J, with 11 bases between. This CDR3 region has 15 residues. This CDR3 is CASSLGGLSGNTIYF. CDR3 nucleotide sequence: TGCGCCAGCAGCTTGGGAGGGTTGAGCGGAAACACCATATATTTT.

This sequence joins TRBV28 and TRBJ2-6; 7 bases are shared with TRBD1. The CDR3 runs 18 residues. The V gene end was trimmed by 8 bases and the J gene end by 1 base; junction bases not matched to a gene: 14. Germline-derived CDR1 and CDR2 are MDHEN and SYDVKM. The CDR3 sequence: CASRVGDRSPSGANVLTF. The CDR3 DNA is TGTGCCAGCCGGGTGGGGGACAGAAGTCCTTCTGGGGCCAACGTCCTGACTTTC.

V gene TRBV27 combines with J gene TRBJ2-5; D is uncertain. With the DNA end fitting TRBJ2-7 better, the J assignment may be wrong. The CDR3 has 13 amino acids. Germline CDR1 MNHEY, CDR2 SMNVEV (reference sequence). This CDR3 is CASSLSARAEQYF. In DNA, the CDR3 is TGTGCCAGCAGTTTATCCGCCCGCGCCGAGCAGTACTTC.

CDR3 nucleotides: TGTGCCAGCAGCTTAGTCGGGGAGGGGGCTTTCTTT. The encoded protein is CASSLVGEGAFF. The rearrangement joins TRBV7-9 to TRBJ1-1, with a possible D match to TRBD1 (5 bases). CDR1 is SEHNR, CDR2 FQNEAQ, per germline (reference sequence). The CDR3 has 12 residues. V was clipped by 1 base and J by 11 bases, with 11 bases between them.

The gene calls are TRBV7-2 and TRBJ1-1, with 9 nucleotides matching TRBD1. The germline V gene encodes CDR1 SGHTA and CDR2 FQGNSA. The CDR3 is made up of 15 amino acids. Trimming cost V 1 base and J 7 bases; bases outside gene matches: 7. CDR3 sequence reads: CASSLGPGQGFEAFF. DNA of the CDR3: TGTGCCAGCAGCTTAGGACCGGGACAGGGTTTTGAAGCTTTCTTT.

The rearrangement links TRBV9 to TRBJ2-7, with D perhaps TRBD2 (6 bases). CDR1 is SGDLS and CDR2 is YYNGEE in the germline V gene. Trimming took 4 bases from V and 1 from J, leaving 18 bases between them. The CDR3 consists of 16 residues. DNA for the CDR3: TGTGCCAGCAGCTCCTTCCCCCCGACTAGTTCCTACGAGCAGTACTTC. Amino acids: CASSSFPPTSSYEQYF.

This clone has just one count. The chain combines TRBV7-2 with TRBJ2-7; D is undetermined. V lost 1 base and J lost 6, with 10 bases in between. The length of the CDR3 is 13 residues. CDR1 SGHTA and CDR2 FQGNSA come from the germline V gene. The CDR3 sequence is CASSLERRVEQYF. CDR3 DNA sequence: TGTGCCAGCAGCTTAGAACGGCGTGTCGAGCAGTACTTC.